This T cell receptor (beta chain) originates from a study of T cell responses to AZD1222 COVID-19 vaccine. Study-level points and caveats: AZD1222 recipients seropositive at baseline numbered only 5 to 7.

Of note for this clone: The antigen is unknown.

Sequencing used immunoSEQ multiplex PCR; TCRdb keeps in-frame clones, though not all of them. The sample includes about 64,000 clones, just over 90% of them seen just once. V dropped 2 bases and J dropped 5 bases, with 9 bases sitting between them. Per the germline V gene, CDR1 is SEHNR and CDR2 is FQNEAQ (reference sequence). This CDR3 spans 13 amino acids. The genes are TRBV7-9 and TRBJ2-5; D gene uncertain. The receptor was isolated from an adult who received the MenACWY meningococcal vaccine as a control. This specimen consisted of peripheral blood, obtained 28 days after the second dose of the MenACWY control vaccine. The CDR3 loop reads CASSLLGTETQYF. The DNA of the CDR3 is TGTGCCAGCAGCTTACTGGGAACGGAGACCCAGTACTTC.